This TCR beta chain was recovered during a study of STAT5B mutations in CD4+ large granular lymphocyte leukemia. The study, taken as a whole, reports: CD4-sorted patient repertoires seemed more clonal than healthy CD4+ repertoires. Approximately 25% of private leukemic clonotypes occurred rarely in other patients' non-leukemic repertoires. Without HLA matching, higher CD4+ than CD8+ T-LGLL clonality could reflect small sample size.

V lost 6 bases to trimming and J lost 4 bases; unmatched junction nucleotides: 4. CDR3 length equals 13 residues. The germline V gene has CDR1 ENHRY and CDR2 SYGVKD. This clone was seen more than once but under ten times. Its antigen is undetermined. Original processing methods: Productive clonotypes were detectable down to 2.59 x 10-5 frequency. Sequencing used immunoSEQ multiplex PCR; TCRdb keeps in-frame clones, though not all of them. V, J and clone size were drawn from that table, and D and trimming were deduced from the DNA. Among about 18,000 clones listed, approximately 84% were seen once. Sequencing input: CD4+ T cells from blood buffy coats. The chain employs TRBV10-3 and TRBJ1-1; 8 bases agree with TRBD1. This TCR was recovered from a human donor in good health. The chain's CDR3 is CAIRDRVSTEAFF. In DNA, the CDR3 is TGTGCCATCAGGGACAGGGTTAGCACTGAAGCTTTCTTT.